This entry lists 6 T cell receptor beta chains sequenced from one sample in a study of T cell repertoires in cytomegalovirus infection. These TCRs are of unknown antigen specificity. MiXCR, applied by TCRdb to the reads, yields one record per CDR3 protein. The sample consists of 340,000 or so distinct CDR3 sequences, 25% of them appearing once. Sequencing used cultured PBMCs, obtained from culture after CMV antigen stimulation. Every receptor here comes from a human donor in good health (CMV status not recorded). Some clones in this sample may be carry-over from other donors' samples.

The J gene is TRBJ1-2, the V gene TRBV5-4; possible D gene TRBD1, 5 bases. V was clipped by 4 bases and J by 2 bases, with 9 bases between them. This CDR3 has 13 amino acids. Germline V gene lookup returns CDR1 SGHNT and CDR2 YYREEE (reference sequence). In nucleotides, the CDR3 is TGTGCCAGCAGCCCGGGGGTGAACTATGGCTACACCTTC. This encodes CASSPGVNYGYTF. The variable domain in full, completed from reference TRBV5-4 and TRBJ1-2, reads ETGVTQSPTHLIKTRGQQVTLRCSSQSGHNTVSWYQQALGQGPQFIFQYYREEENGRGNFPPRFSGLQFPNYSSELNVNALELDDSALYLCASSPGVNYGYTFGSGTRLTVV.

This clonotype was counted many times. The CDR3 DNA sequence: TGTGCCAGCAGCTTAGCAGGGGTTGGAACTGAAGCTTTCTTT. Its protein is CASSLAGVGTEAFF. The chain combines TRBV7-9 with TRBJ1-1; D may be TRBD1 (5 bases). This CDR3 is 14 amino acids long. Germline V gene data show CDR1 as SEHNR and CDR2 as FQNEAQ (reference sequence). V gave up 0 bases and J gave up 5 bases, with 10 bases separating them.

Many counts were recorded for this clonotype. CDR3 in DNA: TGTGCCAGCAGACCAGGGGCTAGCAATCAGCCCCAGCATTTT. Protein product: CASRPGASNQPQHF. This chain uses TRBV7-2 with TRBJ1-5; maybe TRBD1 (6 bases). The V end was cut by 6 bases, the J end by 0 bases, with 9 bases between. There are 14 residues in the CDR3. Germline CDR1 reads SGHTA; CDR2 reads FQGNSA. Full variable domain (remainder filled in from reference TRBV7-2 and TRBJ1-5): GAGVSQSPSNKVTEKGKDVELRCDPISGHTALYWYRQSLGQGLEFLIYFQGNSAPDKSGLPSDRFSAERTGGSVSTLTIQRTQQEDSAVYLCASRPGASNQPQHFGDGTRLSIL.

In its sample, this clonotype was seen many times. The J gene is TRBJ2-7, the V gene TRBV7-2; no reliable D call. CDR1 is SGHTA and CDR2 is FQGNSA in the germline V gene. The CDR3 consists of 12 residues. V dropped 4 bases and J dropped 9 bases, with 13 bases sitting between them. The CDR3 reads CASSSPSYPQYF. CDR3 DNA sequence: TGTGCCAGCAGCTCCCCCTCGTATCCGCAGTACTTC.

This chain joins TRBV19 and TRBJ1-6; D gene unclear. Trimming left V 7 bases short and J 7 bases short, with 17 bases between. CDR1 is LNHDA, CDR2 SQIVND, per germline (reference sequence). This CDR3 has 15 amino acids. CDR3 nucleotide sequence: TGTGCCAGTACCAAGGACGCCCTCGGGAATTCACCCCTCCACTTT. It codes for CASTKDALGNSPLHF.

This clonotype has only a few counts. The chain couples TRBV15 to TRBJ2-7, with TRBD2 identical over 14 bases. The CDR3 is 13 residues long. With V trimmed by 6 bases and J by 9 bases, 4 bases remained unmatched. Germline CDR1 is LNHNV and CDR2 is YYDKDF (reference sequence). CDR3 in DNA: TGTGCCACCAGTACCGGGACTAGCGGGGGGCAGTACTTC. Amino acids: CATSTGTSGGQYF.